The next 20 T cell receptor beta chains were all read from a single sample in a study of blood T cell repertoires in COVID-19. Sequenced by immunoSEQ multiplex PCR; TCRdb stores in-frame clones only, minus some. The profile shows just over 350,000 clones, roughly 87% of them singletons. Sequences were obtained from PBMCs or T cells enriched from blood (not recorded which). The receptors derive from a woman in her 30s who had recovered from COVID-19.

In this sample, this clone turned up a few times. The rearrangement joins TRBV30 to TRBJ2-2, with D maybe TRBD2 (6 bases). Trimming pared 8 bases from V and 4 bases from J, leaving 20 bases between. The CDR3 length is 15 residues. Germline V gives CDR1 GTSNPN, CDR2 SVGIG (reference sequence). This CDR3 reads CALWSSGWGTGELFF. CDR3 bases: TGTGCCCTCTGGAGTAGCGGATGGGGCACCGGGGAGCTGTTTTTT. The whole variable domain, remainder taken from reference TRBV30 and TRBJ2-2, is SQTIHQWPATLVQPVGSPLSLECTVEGTSNPNLYWYRQAAGRGLQLLFYSVGIGQISSEVPQNLSASRPQDRQFILSSKKLLLSDSGFYLCALWSSGWGTGELFFGEGSRLTVL.

The V and J genes are TRBV2 and TRBJ2-7; 7 bases line up with TRBD1. The V gene end was trimmed by 9 bases and the J gene end by 2 bases; junction bases not matched to a gene: 4. The CDR3 has 12 residues. CDR1 and CDR2 (germline): SNHLY, FYNNEI. The DNA of the CDR3 is TGTGCCAGACAGGGGCACACCTACGAGCAGTACTTC. It yields the protein CARQGHTYEQYF. The full variable domain, with the rest looked up from reference TRBV2 and TRBJ2-7, is EPEVTQTPSHQVTQMGQEVILRCVPISNHLYFYWYRQILGQKVEFLVSFYNNEISEKSEIFDDQFSVERPDGSNFTLKIRSTKLEDSAMYFCARQGHTYEQYFGPGTRLTVT.

The chain carries TRBV27 and TRBJ1-6; D possibly corresponds to TRBD1 (6 bases). This CDR3 contains 15 residues. The V end lost 3 bases, the J end lost 5 bases, and 11 bases lay between the germline ends. Germline CDR1 is MNHEY and CDR2 is SMNVEV (reference sequence). CDR3 DNA sequence: TGTGCCAGCAGTTTGATAGGACAGCATAATTCACCCCTCCACTTT. Protein sequence: CASSLIGQHNSPLHF.

V usage is TRBV19 and J usage is TRBJ1-5; D unresolved. Trimming pared 5 bases from V and 11 bases from J, leaving 19 bases between. The CDR3 extends over 14 amino acids. Germline CDR1 LNHDA, CDR2 SQIVND (reference sequence). The CDR3 DNA follows: TGTGCCAGTAGTTCTCAGAAGGGAGGAATGGCCCAGCATTTT. Protein product: CASSSQKGGMAQHF. Variable domain in full (rest from reference TRBV19 and TRBJ1-5): DGGITQSPKYLFRKEGQNVTLSCEQNLNHDAMYWYRQDPGQGLRLIYYSQIVNDFQKGDIAEGYSVSREKKESFPLTVTSAQKNPTAFYLCASSSQKGGMAQHFGDGTRLSIL.

The J gene is TRBJ1-5, the V gene TRBV15, with a weak D call TRBD1 (5 bases). This CDR3 contains 15 residues. Trimming shortened V by 0 bases and J by 7 bases, and 13 bases separated the two germline ends. In germline, CDR1 is LNHNV, CDR2 YYDKDF (reference sequence). The CDR3 region has the DNA TGTGCCACCAGCAGAGATCAAGGGGTCTCACAGCCCCAGCATTTT. This sequence encodes CATSRDQGVSQPQHF.

CDR3 DNA sequence: TGTGCCAGCAGCCGCGGACAGGGGAATAGCGGAAACACCATATATTTT. Residues: CASSRGQGNSGNTIYF. The chain has TRBV3-1 (or the pseudogene TRBV3-2) and TRBJ1-3; 9 bases are shared with TRBD1. Germline CDR1 LGHDT, CDR2 YNNKEL (reference sequence). The ends lost 4 bases at V and 4 bases at J; junction bases unmatched: 8. The CDR3 totals 16 residues.

The gene calls are TRBV3-1 (or the pseudogene TRBV3-2) and TRBJ1-3; possible D gene TRBD1, 6 bases. Trimming removed 3 bases at V and 5 bases at J, with 17 bases between. CDR1 is LGHDT and CDR2 is YNNKEL in the germline V gene (reference sequence). CDR3 size: 16 residues. CDR3 protein: CASSQYLAGTRNTIYF. The CDR3 nucleotides are TGTGCCAGCAGCCAGTATCTAGCAGGGACAAGAAACACCATATATTTT.

This sequence joins TRBV27 and TRBJ1-2; a possible D gene is TRBD1 (5 bases). Germline-derived CDR1 and CDR2 are MNHEY and SMNVEV (reference sequence). Deletions cut 5 bases from V and 5 bases from J, with 12 bases between. The CDR3 extends over 13 amino acids. CDR3 amino acids: CASSPQGRYGYTF. As DNA, the CDR3 is TGTGCCAGCAGTCCCCAGGGAAGGTATGGCTACACCTTC.

The V call is TRBV5-4, the J call TRBJ2-3; 8 bases fit TRBD2. J gave up 6 bases and V 1 base, and 10 bases lay outside the gene matches. This CDR3 is built from 16 residues. The V gene's germline CDR1 is SGHNT and CDR2 YYREEE (reference sequence). The CDR3 nucleotides are TGTGCCAGCAGCTTGAGAATCAGCGGGAGAGCGGATACGCAGTATTTT. Encoded protein: CASSLRISGRADTQYF.

The chain employs TRBV12-3 or TRBV12-4 and TRBJ1-4; D is perhaps TRBD1 (5 bases). V was clipped by 6 bases and J by 9 bases, with 14 bases between them. The CDR3 length is 13 residues. The CDR3 nucleotides read TGTGCCAGCAGCTCCTTAGGGGTACAAAAACTGTTTTTT. Translated: CASSSLGVQKLFF.

The gene calls are TRBV28 and TRBJ1-4; no clear D. CDR3 length: 13 amino acids. Germline V gene sequence: CDR1 MDHEN, CDR2 SYDVKM. Trimming took off 5 bases at V and 8 bases at J, with 12 bases between the two ends. In DNA, the CDR3 is TGTGCCAGCAGTCCTCGGGGTCGCGAAAAACTGTTTTTT. This encodes CASSPRGREKLFF.

The V gene is TRBV24-1, the J gene TRBJ2-7; maybe TRBD1 (6 bases). Germline V CDR1 and CDR2: KGHDR, SFDVKD. The CDR3 is 12 amino acids. V was cut by 10 bases and J by 12 bases, with 21 bases left in between. CDR3 amino acids: CATTHRAQVGYF. The CDR3 DNA follows: TGTGCCACTACGCACAGGGCTCAGGTGGGGTACTTC.

This chain connects TRBV7-2 to TRBJ2-1; TRBD2 aligns across 10 bases. Germline V lookup: CDR1 SGHTA, CDR2 FQGNSA. The CDR3 consists of 17 residues. The V segment lost 0 bases and the J segment 3 bases; nucleotides outside the gene matches: 5. CDR3 protein: CASSLAASGGYYNEQFF. The CDR3 bases are TGTGCCAGCAGCTTAGCGGCTAGCGGGGGCTACTACAATGAGCAGTTCTTC.

CDR3 loop: CASSVARVKGEQFF. CDR3 nucleotide sequence: TGTGCCAGCAGCGTAGCGCGGGTTAAAGGTGAGCAGTTCTTC. The chain joins TRBV9 to TRBJ2-1; TRBD2 might be the D (5 bases). The CDR3 contains 14 residues. Germline CDR1 is SGDLS and CDR2 is YYNGEE. V dropped 0 bases and J dropped 9 bases, with 13 bases sitting between them.

This sequence joins TRBV5-1 and TRBJ2-7; TRBD2 is a possible D gene (5 bases). V gave up 3 bases and J gave up 2 bases, with 12 bases separating them. CDR1 is SGHRS and CDR2 is YFSETQ in the germline V gene. CDR3 length equals 14 residues. CDR3 nucleotides: TGCGCCAGCAGCTACCGGACTGAAGCCTACGAGCAGTACTTC. It yields the protein CASSYRTEAYEQYF.

The chain carries TRBV10-3 and TRBJ1-1; D unresolved. Trimming took off 10 bases at V and 3 bases at J, with 15 bases between the two ends. This CDR3 is 13 amino acids long. Germline CDR1 reads ENHRY; CDR2 reads SYGVKD. In DNA form, the CDR3 reads TGTGCCAGCCGGATGGCGGAGGACACTGAAGCTTTCTTT. It translates to CASRMAEDTEAFF.

This clone was observed once. This rearrangement joins TRBV2 to TRBJ2-3; TRBD1 matches at 7 bases. The J segment lost 0 bases and the V segment lost 11 bases, leaving 8 bases of the junction unmatched. The length of the CDR3 is 14 residues. Per germline, CDR1 SNHLY and CDR2 FYNNEI. The CDR3 nucleotides are TGTGCCGGATCTCCGGGACAGAGCACAGATACGCAGTATTTT. Its translation is CAGSPGQSTDTQYF.

The V call is TRBV7-9, the J call TRBJ2-2, with 10 nucleotides matching TRBD2. J gave up 1 base and V 3 bases, and 2 bases lay outside the gene matches. The CDR3 extends over 16 amino acids. From germline, CDR1 is SEHNR and CDR2 FQNEAQ (reference sequence). The CDR3 loop reads CASSFRLAGNTGELFF. The CDR3 region has the DNA TGTGCCAGCAGCTTCAGACTAGCGGGGAACACCGGGGAGCTGTTTTTT.

The chain employs TRBV3-1 (or the pseudogene TRBV3-2) and TRBJ1-5; possible D gene TRBD1, 5 bases. Germline-derived CDR1 and CDR2 are LGHDT and YNNKEL (reference sequence). There are 15 residues in the CDR3. The germline V and J ends were trimmed by 1 base and 3 bases, with 10 bases remaining between them. The CDR3 here is CASSQGQGSNQPQHF. As DNA, the CDR3 is TGTGCCAGCAGCCAAGGCCAGGGTTCCAATCAGCCCCAGCATTTT.

This clone appeared a few times. This chain uses TRBV12-3 or TRBV12-4 with TRBJ1-2, with D unresolved. The ends were cut back, 8 bases at V and 2 bases at J, with 12 bases in the middle. The CDR3 length is 13 residues. The chain's CDR3 is CASGRQDNYGYTF. In DNA form, the CDR3 reads TGTGCCAGCGGGAGACAAGACAACTATGGCTACACCTTC.